The sequence of this T cell receptor beta chain was determined in a study of cytomegalovirus exposure and HLA in healthy donors. The study, taken as a whole, reports: Association with HLA alleles at 0.05 false discovery rate was found for 16,951 TCR beta sequences in a later analysis. Several of the most significant clusters were apparently associated with common viral pathogens in a later analysis. Presence/absence analyses assumed roughly uniform sequencing depth across donors, which may not hold. There were some V segments, including TRBV6-2 and TRBV6-3, excluded as indistinguishable.

Worth noting for this clone: Its antigen is unknown.

V shed 7 bases and J shed 2 bases, with 8 bases lying between them. The CDR3 has 13 residues. CDR1 is MNHNS and CDR2 is SASEGT in the germline V gene. PCR used 60 Vbeta primers and 13 Jbeta primers. Method: immunoSEQ multiplex PCR; TCRdb's copy keeps in-frame clones and lacks some. The sample yields 95,000 to 110,000 clones, of which the top ten take up about 3.5%. Sequences were obtained from PBMCs. The TCR was taken from a man aged 35 to 55 in good health and CMV-seronegative. J is TRBJ2-2 and V is TRBV6-1; the D gene is possibly TRBD2 (5 bases). The DNA for the CDR3 is TGTGCCAGCATACGGGGTAACACCGGGGAGCTGTTTTTT. Translated, it gives CASIRGNTGELFF.